These 24 T cell receptor beta chains share one sample of origin, sequenced in a study of follicular helper T cells after annual influenza vaccination. Assay used: immunoSEQ multiplex PCR; TCRdb lists only in-frame clones, some missing. Of some 9,800 clones listed, roughly 80% are singletons. Time point described: 2014-2015 season, 7 days after vaccination. Sequencing used CXCR5- memory CD4+ T cells sorted from blood, obtained 7 days after influenza vaccination. The receptors stem from an adult who received the influenza vaccine.

The chain carries TRBV4-3 and TRBJ1-2; no definite D call. CDR3 length: 15 residues. V lost 0 bases to trimming and J lost 7 bases, with 15 bases between them. CDR1 LGHNA and CDR2 YSLEER come from the germline V gene. Written as DNA, the CDR3 is TGCGCCAGCAGCCAAGAAGTGGCCATCGCAGGTGGCTACACCTTC. Its protein is CASSQEVAIAGGYTF.

The gene calls are TRBV7-9 and TRBJ1-6, with 9 nucleotides matching TRBD1. Germline V lookup: CDR1 SEHNR, CDR2 FQNEAQ (reference sequence). V dropped 1 base and J dropped 10; count of bases not matched to a gene: 5. CDR3 length: 15 amino acids. CDR3 nucleotides: TGTGCCAGCAGCTTAGGGGACAGGGTTATCTCACCCCTCCACTTT. Amino acids: CASSLGDRVISPLHF.

The CDR3 reads CASSEETGDTEAFF. Written as DNA, the CDR3 is TGTGCCAGCAGTGAAGAGACAGGGGACACTGAAGCTTTCTTT. The V call is TRBV2, the J call TRBJ1-1; 8 bases line up with TRBD1. Germline V gene sequence: CDR1 SNHLY, CDR2 FYNNEI. J lost 3 bases, V lost 1 base, and 1 base had no gene match. The CDR3 runs to 14 residues. Full variable domain (remainder filled in from reference TRBV2 and TRBJ1-1): EPEVTQTPSHQVTQMGQEVILRCVPISNHLYFYWYRQILGQKVEFLVSFYNNEISEKSEIFDDQFSVERPDGSNFTLKIRSTKLEDSAMYFCASSEETGDTEAFFGQGTRLTVV.

The chain carries TRBV18 and TRBJ2-7; TRBD2 matches 13 bases. The CDR3 loop spans 15 amino acids. Germline V gene data show CDR1 as KGHSH and CDR2 as LQKENI. The ends lost 3 bases at V and 2 bases at J; junction bases unmatched: 1. The CDR3 DNA reads as TGTGCCAGCTCACCCGGGACTAGCGGGGCCTACGAGCAGTACTTC. Translating gives CASSPGTSGAYEQYF.

The chain employs TRBV6-5 and TRBJ2-2; no clear D. This CDR3 is built from 14 residues. The germline V and J ends were trimmed by 6 bases and 0 bases, with 8 bases remaining between them. CDR1 is MNHEY and CDR2 is SVGAGI in the germline V gene. The CDR3: CASRQTANTGELFF. DNA for the CDR3: TGTGCCAGCAGGCAAACGGCGAACACCGGGGAGCTGTTTTTT.

The V call is TRBV7-2, the J call TRBJ2-7, with D possibly matching TRBD1 (5 bases). The CDR3 runs to 16 residues. Germline V lookup: CDR1 SGHTA, CDR2 FQGNSA. The V gene lost 1 base and the J gene lost 0 bases, with 13 bases spanning the gap. The CDR3 DNA reads as TGTGCCAGCAGCTTAGTCTACGGACAAAGCTCCTACGAGCAGTACTTC. Encoded protein: CASSLVYGQSSYEQYF.

The chain uses TRBV30 and TRBJ2-5; D gene uncertain. This CDR3 spans 11 amino acids. The germline gives CDR1 GTSNPN, CDR2 SVGIG (reference sequence). V dropped 2 bases and J dropped 3 bases, with 4 bases sitting between them. CDR3 nucleotides: TGTGCCTGGAGTAAGAAAGAGACCCAGTACTTC. This codes for CAWSKKETQYF.

This chain joins TRBV7-2 and TRBJ2-7; 10 bases match TRBD2. This CDR3 is built from 17 residues. V was pared by 3 bases and J by 1 base, with 9 bases of the junction left unmatched. Germline V lookup: CDR1 SGHTA, CDR2 FQGNSA. The CDR3 reads CASSFSSGGTWSYEQYF. In nucleotides, the CDR3 is TGTGCCAGCAGCTTTTCTAGCGGGGGCACCTGGTCCTACGAGCAGTACTTC.

This clone was found a few times. This sequence joins TRBV7-3 and TRBJ2-7, with TRBD1 matching 7 bases. The germline CDR1 and CDR2 sequences are SGHTA and FQGTGA. The junction had 3 bases not matched to a gene; V was cut back by 1 base and J by 3 bases. The CDR3 extends over 14 amino acids. The CDR3 nucleotides are TGTGCCAGCAGCTTAAACAGGGGCGACTACGAGCAGTACTTC. Translating it yields CASSLNRGDYEQYF.

This clone came up once. The chain recombines TRBV11-2 with TRBJ2-1; 9 bases are a match to TRBD2. V lost 2 bases and J lost 12; bases outside the gene matches: 14. Germline CDR1 SGHAT, CDR2 FQNNGV. The CDR3 is 16 amino acids. As DNA, the CDR3 is TGTGCCAGCAGCTTACTGGGTCGCGGGGGGGACTTGGTGCAGTTCTTC. It yields the protein CASSLLGRGGDLVQFF.

The chain carries TRBV29-1 and TRBJ2-7; 10 bases fit TRBD2. Germline V gives CDR1 SQVTM, CDR2 ANQGSEA. Trimming removed 6 bases from V and 0 bases from J; junction bases left unmatched: 8. This CDR3 has 15 residues. The CDR3 nucleotides read TGCAGCGTCGATTTTAGCGGGGGGACCTCCTACGAGCAGTACTTC. Translating gives CSVDFSGGTSYEQYF.

The chain recombines TRBV4-1 with TRBJ2-5, with 11 bases aligning to TRBD2. CDR1 and CDR2 (germline): MGHRA, YSYEKL. With V trimmed by 1 base and J by 5 bases, 3 bases remained unmatched. The CDR3 contains 15 residues. CDR3 nucleotide sequence: TGCGCCAGCAGCCAAGCCCGGACTAGCGGGGAGACCCAGTACTTC. Protein sequence: CASSQARTSGETQYF.

This clone appeared a few times. This chain links TRBV7-9 with TRBJ1-1, with a possible D match to TRBD1 (6 bases). Germline V CDR1 and CDR2: SEHNR, FQNEAQ (reference sequence). V shed 2 bases and J shed 8 bases, with 12 bases lying between them. The length of the CDR3 is 13 residues. CDR3 nucleotides: TGTGCCAGCAGCTTAACCGGGGGCGGGGAAGCTTTCTTT. Its translation: CASSLTGGGEAFF.

The V and J genes are TRBV5-4 and TRBJ2-6; D not resolved. Trimming removed 6 bases at V and 2 bases at J, with 12 bases between. The V gene's germline CDR1 is SGHNT and CDR2 YYREEE (reference sequence). This CDR3 contains 15 residues. CDR3 DNA sequence: TGTGCCAGCACCTCCCGAGGTACTGGGGCCAACGTCCTGACTTTC. It specifies CASTSRGTGANVLTF. Full variable domain (rest looked up from reference TRBV5-4 and TRBJ2-6): ETGVTQSPTHLIKTRGQQVTLRCSSQSGHNTVSWYQQALGQGPQFIFQYYREEENGRGNFPPRFSGLQFPNYSSELNVNALELDDSALYLCASTSRGTGANVLTFGAGSRLTVL.

J is TRBJ1-2 and V is TRBV4-2; tentative D call: TRBD1 (5 bases). The V end lost 4 bases, the J end lost 4 bases, and 16 bases lay between the germline ends. The CDR3 is 15 amino acids. CDR1 and CDR2 (germline): LGHNA, YNFKEQ. The CDR3 sequence: CASSPTGPGGYGYTF. CDR3 nucleotide sequence: TGTGCCAGCAGCCCTACAGGCCCCGGGGGCTATGGCTACACCTTC.

V usage is TRBV5-1 and J usage is TRBJ1-1, with a possible D match to TRBD1 (5 bases). Germline V gene lookup returns CDR1 SGHRS and CDR2 YFSETQ. There are 14 residues in the CDR3. V was pared by 2 bases and J by 3 bases, with 11 bases between. The DNA for the CDR3 is TGCGCCAGCAGCTTTAATATGGGGGACACTGAAGCTTTCTTT. Encoded protein: CASSFNMGDTEAFF.

V is TRBV7-9 and J is TRBJ1-4; D remains unclear. This CDR3 contains 15 residues. Germline CDR1 and CDR2: SEHNR and FQNEAQ (reference sequence). Trimming removed 5 bases from V and 1 base from J, with 11 bases in between. CDR3 region: CASSQNRLTNEKLFF. The CDR3 region has the DNA TGTGCCAGCAGCCAAAACCGCCTAACTAATGAAAAACTGTTTTTT.

This clone was recorded a few times. The gene calls are TRBV4-1 and TRBJ1-5; tentatively, D is TRBD1 (5 bases). The germline V and J ends were trimmed by 2 bases and 0 bases, with 8 bases remaining between them. Germline-derived CDR1 and CDR2 are MGHRA and YSYEKL. This CDR3 comprises 15 residues. CDR3 coding DNA: TGCGCCAGCAGCCAATCACAGGCTAGCAATCAGCCCCAGCATTTT. This encodes CASSQSQASNQPQHF.

V gene TRBV4-3 combines with J gene TRBJ1-4; possibly TRBD1 for D (5 bases). Between the trimmed V and J ends, which lost 0 bases and 6 bases, there was a span of 17 bases. The CDR3 covers 17 residues. Germline CDR1 reads LGHNA; CDR2 reads YSLEER. CDR3 protein: CASSQDNLAGRYEKLFF. In nucleotides, the CDR3 is TGCGCCAGCAGCCAAGATAATCTCGCAGGGCGTTATGAAAAACTGTTTTTT.

A few counts support this clone. The rearrangement links TRBV6-6 to TRBJ2-7, with TRBD1 matching over 8 bases. Germline loops: CDR1 MNHNY, CDR2 SVGAGI (reference sequence). The trim removed 3 bases at V and 2 bases at J, leaving 6 bases unmatched. This CDR3 has 15 residues. CDR3 sequence: CASSYRTGTTYEQYF. For the CDR3, the DNA is TGTGCCAGCAGTTATCGGACAGGGACCACCTACGAGCAGTACTTC.

V gene TRBV6-6 combines with J gene TRBJ2-3; unclear D gene. Germline assignment: CDR1 MNHNY and CDR2 SVGAGI (reference sequence). V was shortened by 7 bases and J by 14 bases, with 16 bases between the two germline ends. This CDR3 has 11 residues. The CDR3 DNA is TGTGCCAGCATTGGCCAGGAGAGTCGGTATTTT. Amino acid sequence: CASIGQESRYF.

This chain connects TRBV6-5 to TRBJ2-3; weak D call: TRBD2 (6 bases). The CDR3 is 11 residues long. Germline lookup yields CDR1 MNHEY and CDR2 SVGAGI. Trimming shortened V by 6 bases and J by 7 bases, and 8 bases separated the two germline ends. The CDR3 nucleotides are TGTGCCAGCAGCGCGGGGTATACGCAGTATTTT. Its translation: CASSAGYTQYF.

The J gene is TRBJ1-6, the V gene TRBV19; no reliable D call. The CDR3 is 13 residues long. The V end lost 8 bases, the J end lost 6 bases, and 11 bases lay between the germline ends. CDR1 and CDR2 (germline): LNHDA, SQIVND (reference sequence). The DNA of the CDR3 is TGTGCCAGTCAGATTCCGGGTAATTCACCCCTCCACTTT. This codes for CASQIPGNSPLHF.

The chain is built from TRBV2 and TRBJ1-2, with 9 bases that match TRBD1. Germline loops: CDR1 SNHLY, CDR2 FYNNEI. The CDR3 contains 15 residues. Trimming at V came to 0 bases and at J to 8 bases, leaving 7 bases not matched to a gene. This chain's CDR3 is CASSEATGTGSGYTF. CDR3 DNA: TGTGCCAGCAGTGAAGCCACCGGGACAGGGTCCGGCTACACCTTC.